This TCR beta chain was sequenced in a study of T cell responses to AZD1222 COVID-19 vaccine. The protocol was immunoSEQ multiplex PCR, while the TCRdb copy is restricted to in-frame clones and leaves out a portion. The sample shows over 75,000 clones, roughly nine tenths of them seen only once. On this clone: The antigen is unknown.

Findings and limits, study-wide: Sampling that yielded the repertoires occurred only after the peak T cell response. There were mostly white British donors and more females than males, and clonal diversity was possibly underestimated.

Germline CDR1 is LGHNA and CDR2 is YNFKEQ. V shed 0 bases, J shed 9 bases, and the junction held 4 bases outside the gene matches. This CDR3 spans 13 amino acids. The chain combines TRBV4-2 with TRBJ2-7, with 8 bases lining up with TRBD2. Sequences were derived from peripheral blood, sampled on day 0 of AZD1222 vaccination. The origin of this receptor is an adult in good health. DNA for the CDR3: TGTGCCAGCAGCCAAGAGATCGGGAGGGCGCAGTACTTC. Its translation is CASSQEIGRAQYF.